The next 15 T cell receptor beta chains were all read from a single sample in a study of T cell repertoires in ileal Crohn's disease. Time point specified: neoterminal ileum biopsy at postoperative endoscopy, about 6 months after surgery. Clones were sequenced by immunoSEQ multiplex PCR, and TCRdb holds only the in-frame ones, with some missing. This table holds some 10,000 clones, approximately 80% found once. The sequencing sample was made of ileal tissue. Every receptor here comes from an adult with Crohn's disease.

The chain recombines TRBV5-1 with TRBJ1-1; 11 nucleotides align to TRBD1. The germline gives CDR1 SGHRS, CDR2 YFSETQ. V lost 0 bases and J lost 1; bases outside the gene matches: 2. The CDR3 runs to 16 residues. CDR3 loop: CASSLGGTGGNTEAFF. CDR3 coding DNA: TGCGCCAGCAGCTTGGGGGGGACAGGGGGGAACACTGAAGCTTTCTTT.

This clone was seen more than once but under ten times. The J gene is TRBJ2-2, the V gene TRBV6-6; TRBD2 aligns across 13 bases. The trim removed 6 bases at V and 5 bases at J, leaving 6 bases unmatched. This CDR3 comprises 16 residues. Germline lookup yields CDR1 MNHNY and CDR2 SVGAGI (reference sequence). The DNA for the CDR3 is TGTGCCAGCAGCTCAAGGACTAGCGGGAGAACCGGGGAGCTGTTTTTT. Translating gives CASSSRTSGRTGELFF.

Remarks on this clone: Different DNA sequences within this sample yield the same CDR3. V usage is TRBV5-4 and J usage is TRBJ2-2; 9 bases fit TRBD1. This CDR3 comprises 15 residues. Germline-derived CDR1 and CDR2 are SGHNT and YYREEE (reference sequence). J lost 4 bases, V lost 3 bases, and 4 bases had no gene match. Written as DNA, the CDR3 is TGTGCCAGCAGCTCGGACAGGGGACGCACCGGGGAGCTGTTTTTT. Translated, it gives CASSSDRGRTGELFF.

The chain combines TRBV27 with TRBJ2-5; TRBD2 might be the D (5 bases). From germline, CDR1 is MNHEY and CDR2 SMNVEV (reference sequence). The germline V and J ends were trimmed by 6 bases and 9 bases, with 14 bases remaining between them. This CDR3 spans 12 amino acids. CDR3 sequence (DNA): TGTGCCAGCAGCTTGGACTCAAGGGCCCAGTACTTC. Translating gives CASSLDSRAQYF.

The genes are TRBV15 and TRBJ2-4; weak D call: TRBD1 (5 bases). This CDR3 contains 14 residues. Germline values: CDR1 LNHNV, CDR2 YYDKDF (reference sequence). Deletions cut 5 bases from V and 5 bases from J, with 13 bases between. This CDR3 reads CATSLEWGENIQYF. Here the CDR3 DNA reads TGTGCCACCAGCCTAGAGTGGGGCGAAAACATTCAGTACTTC.

The rearrangement joins TRBV4-2 to TRBJ2-3; TRBD2 matches at 15 bases. V shed 4 bases and J 6 bases; nucleotides not matched to a gene: 11. CDR1 and CDR2 (germline): LGHNA, YNFKEQ. The CDR3 spans 18 residues. In nucleotides, the CDR3 is TGTGCCAGCAGCCCCTTGGAGGGGACTAGCGGGAGGAGTGATACGCAGTATTTT. The encoded protein is CASSPLEGTSGRSDTQYF.

The gene calls are TRBV28 and TRBJ2-7; possibly TRBD2 for D (6 bases). This CDR3 is 13 amino acids long. Germline V gene data show CDR1 as MDHEN and CDR2 as SYDVKM. Deletions cut 6 bases from V and 0 bases from J, with 9 bases between. The CDR3 DNA is TGTGCCAGCAGAGCGGGTGTCTCCTACGAGCAGTACTTC. Its protein is CASRAGVSYEQYF.

This clone was seen a handful of times. The V call is TRBV10-2, the J call TRBJ1-3; possibly TRBD1 for D (5 bases). Germline V gives CDR1 WSHSY, CDR2 SAAADI. The CDR3 covers 14 residues. Between the trimmed V and J ends, which lost 6 bases and 2 bases, there was a span of 11 bases. This CDR3 is CASSAGGTGNTIYF. As DNA, the CDR3 is TGCGCCAGCAGCGCCGGGGGAACTGGAAACACCATATATTTT.

In its sample, this clone was seen once. This rearrangement joins TRBV30 to TRBJ1-2, with 9 bases fitting TRBD1. Trimming cost V 4 bases and J 4 bases; bases outside gene matches: 10. This CDR3 spans 15 amino acids. Germline CDR1 and CDR2: GTSNPN and SVGIG (reference sequence). The DNA for the CDR3 is TGTGCCTGGATCCCCCGGGACAGGGTTCCCTATGGCTACACCTTC. Protein product: CAWIPRDRVPYGYTF.

With regard to this clone: Other DNA sequences in this specimen translate into the identical CDR3. V usage is TRBV7-9 and J usage is TRBJ2-7, with a possible D match to TRBD1 (6 bases). V was cut by 4 bases and J by 6 bases, with 19 bases left in between. Germline CDR1 and CDR2: SEHNR and FQNEAQ (reference sequence). CDR3 length: 15 amino acids. The DNA of the CDR3 is TGTGCCAGCAGCTCAACCGGTACAGGGCCTCTCGAGCAGTACTTC. This sequence encodes CASSSTGTGPLEQYF.

This chain connects TRBV5-1 to TRBJ1-2, with D uncertain. V lost 4 bases to trimming and J lost 3 bases, with 10 bases between them. The CDR3 runs to 13 residues. Germline lookup yields CDR1 SGHRS and CDR2 YFSETQ. The CDR3 nucleotides read TGCGCCAGCAGCCATGACGGGGACTATGGCTACACCTTC. This encodes CASSHDGDYGYTF.

V usage is TRBV14 and J usage is TRBJ2-3; 9 bases are a match to TRBD1. The germline V gene has CDR1 SGHDN and CDR2 FVKESK. The CDR3 contains 14 residues. V lost 6 bases to trimming and J lost 3 bases; unmatched junction nucleotides: 4. CDR3 sequence (DNA): TGTGCCAGCAGTGGGACAGGGTGGACAGATACGCAGTATTTT. It specifies CASSGTGWTDTQYF.

This sequence joins TRBV19 and TRBJ2-5; D perhaps matches TRBD2 (5 bases). The J call is uncertain, as TRBJ2-7 better fits the DNA end. CDR1 is LNHDA and CDR2 is SQIVND in the germline V gene (reference sequence). The CDR3 sequence is 15 residues long. The CDR3 reads CASSLYGGSSYEQYF. The CDR3 DNA reads TGTGCCAGTAGCCTTTATGGCGGGTCATCCTACGAGCAGTACTTC.

This clone has just a few counts. The rearrangement joins TRBV23-1 to TRBJ1-1; D not certain. TRBV23-1 counts as an open reading frame of uncertain function. The germline V and J ends were trimmed by 7 bases and 1 base, with 13 bases remaining between them. The CDR3 loop spans 14 amino acids. In nucleotides, the CDR3 is TGCGCCAGCATACCTCTTAAAGCGAACACTGAAGCTTTCTTT. This gives the protein CASIPLKANTEAFF.

The J gene is TRBJ1-2, the V gene TRBV28; unclear D gene. Germline V gene sequence: CDR1 MDHEN, CDR2 SYDVKM. CDR3 length: 12 amino acids. V lost 10 bases to trimming and J lost 8 bases, with 17 bases between them. Written as DNA, the CDR3 is TGTGCCACCCAATCGCCGGGAGGCGGCTACACCTTC. The encoded protein is CATQSPGGGYTF.